This entry lists 5 T cell receptor beta chains sequenced from one sample in a study of T cells in AML relapse after transplant. A modified RACE PCR on RNA, not multiplex PCR, amplified the TCR chains. One entry per CDR3 protein, called by TCRdb with MiXCR from the PCR reads. This sample has roughly 3,000 distinct CDR3 sequences, with about 11% found just once. Sample: bone marrow, either the whole sample or a sorted T cell fraction (not recorded which), taken in complete remission. These receptors all stem from a human donor who had a stem cell transplant for acute myeloid leukemia. Some T cells here may be from the graft donor.

This clonotype ranks as medium-sized. CDR3 DNA sequence: TGCAGTGCTAGAGATTTTAGGGCGGGGAGCTATGGCTACACCTTC. It codes for CSARDFRAGSYGYTF. This chain joins TRBV20-1 and TRBJ1-2; D gene uncertain. CDR3 length: 15 residues. The germline V gene has CDR1 DFQATT and CDR2 SNEGSKA (reference sequence). With 0 bases removed from V and 4 bases from J, the gap between germline ends came to 15 bases.

This clonotype was counted ten times or more. V usage is TRBV12-3 or TRBV12-4 and J usage is TRBJ2-3, with 7 positions matching TRBD1. CDR3 size: 14 residues. The V segment lost 6 bases and the J segment 4 bases; nucleotides outside the gene matches: 7. In nucleotides, the CDR3 is TGTGCCAGCAGCCCAACGACAGGGTCAGATACGCAGTATTTT. This translates into CASSPTTGSDTQYF.

This clonotype was observed a handful of times. The gene calls are TRBV7-3 and TRBJ1-1; a possible D gene is TRBD1 (6 bases). Looked up from germline, CDR1 is SGHTA and CDR2 is FQGTGA. V dropped 2 bases and J dropped 5 bases, with 12 bases sitting between them. The CDR3 spans 14 residues. CDR3 sequence (DNA): TGTGCCAGCAGCTTAGGCACAGGGTCGACTGAAGCTTTCTTT. Translated, it gives CASSLGTGSTEAFF.

This clonotype is judged medium-sized (0.01 to 0.1%). CDR3 DNA sequence: TGTGCCACCAGCATAATTCTAGCGGGGGGGCCAGATACGCAGTATTTT. Protein sequence: CATSIILAGGPDTQYF. The V call is TRBV15, the J call TRBJ2-3, with 12 bases identical to TRBD2. Looked up from germline, CDR1 is LNHNV and CDR2 is YYDKDF (reference sequence). The CDR3 extends over 16 amino acids. Trimming removed 4 bases from V and 4 bases from J; junction bases left unmatched: 6. The full variable domain, in which reference TRBV15 and TRBJ2-3 provide the parts outside the CDR3, is DAMVIQNPRYQVTQFGKPVTLSCSQTLNHNVMYWYQQKSSQAPKLLFHYYDKDFNNEADTPDNFQSRRPNTSFCFLDIRSPGLGDTAMYLCATSIILAGGPDTQYFGPGTRLTVL.

The sample holds many counts of this clonotype. The rearrangement joins TRBV4-1 to TRBJ1-5; D call uncertain. In germline, CDR1 is MGHRA, CDR2 YSYEKL. This CDR3 has 16 residues. V was cut by 0 bases and J by 4 bases, with 13 bases left in between. CDR3 nucleotide sequence: TGCGCCAGCAGCCAAGAAGGGAGGGCCCCAAATCAGCCCCAGCATTTT. Its translation is CASSQEGRAPNQPQHF.